This T cell receptor (beta chain) appears in the sequencing data of a study of identical twins' blood T cells. CDR3 length: 13 residues. Trimming shortened V by 4 bases and J by 4 bases, and 12 bases separated the two germline ends. From germline, CDR1 is SQVTM and CDR2 ANQGSEA. This clonotype was picked up a small number of times. Sample barcodes were added at both library ends during cDNA synthesis. One entry per CDR3 protein results from TCRdb running MiXCR on the 5' RACE reads. The sample carries 350,000 to 400,000 distinct CDR3 sequences, roughly 28% recorded once. This clonotype originated in a woman between 18 and 50 years old in good health. The sample was PBMCs. The rearrangement uses TRBV29-1 and TRBJ2-3; D is undetermined. The DNA for the CDR3 is TGCAGCGTTGTCGAGGAGCGTTCAGATACGCAGTATTTT. It translates to CSVVEERSDTQYF.